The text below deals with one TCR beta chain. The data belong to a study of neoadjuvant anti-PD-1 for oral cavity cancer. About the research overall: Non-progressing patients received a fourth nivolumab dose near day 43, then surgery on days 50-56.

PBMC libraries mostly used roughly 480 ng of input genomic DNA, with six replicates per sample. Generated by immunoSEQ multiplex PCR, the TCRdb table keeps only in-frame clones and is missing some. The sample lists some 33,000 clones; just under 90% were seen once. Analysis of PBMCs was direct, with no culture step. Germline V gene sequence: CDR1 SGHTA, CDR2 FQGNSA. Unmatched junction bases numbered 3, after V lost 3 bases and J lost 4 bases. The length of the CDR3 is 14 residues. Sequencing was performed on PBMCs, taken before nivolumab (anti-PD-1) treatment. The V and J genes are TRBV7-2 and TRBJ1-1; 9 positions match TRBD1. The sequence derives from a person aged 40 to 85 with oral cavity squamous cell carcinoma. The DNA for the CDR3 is TGTGCCAGCAGCTTGGACAGGGGAGGCACTGAAGCTTTCTTT. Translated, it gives CASSLDRGGTEAFF.